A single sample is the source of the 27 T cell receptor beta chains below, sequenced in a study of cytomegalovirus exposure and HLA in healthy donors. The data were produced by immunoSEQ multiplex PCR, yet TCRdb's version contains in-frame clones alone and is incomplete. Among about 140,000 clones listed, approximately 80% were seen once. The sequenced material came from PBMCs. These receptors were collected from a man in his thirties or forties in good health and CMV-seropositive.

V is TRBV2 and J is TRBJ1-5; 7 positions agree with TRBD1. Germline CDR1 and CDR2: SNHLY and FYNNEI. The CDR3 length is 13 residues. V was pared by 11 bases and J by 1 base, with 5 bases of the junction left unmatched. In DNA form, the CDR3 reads TGTGCCGTCAGGGGGGACAGCAATCAGCCCCAGCATTTT. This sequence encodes CAVRGDSNQPQHF. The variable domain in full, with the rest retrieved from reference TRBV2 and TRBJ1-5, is EPEVTQTPSHQVTQMGQEVILRCVPISNHLYFYWYRQILGQKVEFLVSFYNNEISEKSEIFDDQFSVERPDGSNFTLKIRSTKLEDSAMYFCAVRGDSNQPQHFGDGTRLSIL.

As DNA, the CDR3 is TGTGCCATCGGATTGAACGACAGGGGTGAGCAGTTCTTC. Amino acid sequence: CAIGLNDRGEQFF. The chain recombines TRBV10-3 with TRBJ2-1; 8 bases align to TRBD1. The junction had 9 bases not matched to a gene; V was cut back by 8 bases and J by 9 bases. Germline-derived CDR1 and CDR2 are ENHRY and SYGVKD. CDR3 length: 13 residues.

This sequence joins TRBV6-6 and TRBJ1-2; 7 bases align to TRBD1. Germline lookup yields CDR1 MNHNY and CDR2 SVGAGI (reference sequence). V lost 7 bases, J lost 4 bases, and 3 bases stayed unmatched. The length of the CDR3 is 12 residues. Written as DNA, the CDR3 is TGTGCCAGCAATCGACAGGGCTATGGCTACACCTTC. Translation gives CASNRQGYGYTF.

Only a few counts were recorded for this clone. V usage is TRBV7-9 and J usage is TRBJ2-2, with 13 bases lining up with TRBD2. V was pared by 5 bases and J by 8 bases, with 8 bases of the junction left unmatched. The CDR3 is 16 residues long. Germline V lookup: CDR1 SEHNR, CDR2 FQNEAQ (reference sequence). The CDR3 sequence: CASSQRLAGGTGELFF. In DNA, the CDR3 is TGTGCCAGCAGCCAGCGACTAGCGGGAGGAACAGGGGAGCTGTTTTTT.

The CDR3 DNA reads TGTGCCATCAGTGAAGACAGGGCGAACACTGAAGCTTTCTTT. Translating gives CAISEDRANTEAFF. The chain combines TRBV10-3 with TRBJ1-1, with 7 bases identical to TRBD1. Germline values: CDR1 ENHRY, CDR2 SYGVKD. This CDR3 spans 14 amino acids. The J segment lost 1 base and the V segment lost 3 bases, leaving 2 bases of the junction unmatched.

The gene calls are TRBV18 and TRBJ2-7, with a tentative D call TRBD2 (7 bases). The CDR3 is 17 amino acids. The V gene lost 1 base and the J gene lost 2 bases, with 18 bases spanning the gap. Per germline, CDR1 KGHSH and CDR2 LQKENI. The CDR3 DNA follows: TGTGCCAGCTCACCACTGGGCGGGGGCTCTGGCCCCTACGAGCAGTACTTC. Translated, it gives CASSPLGGGSGPYEQYF.

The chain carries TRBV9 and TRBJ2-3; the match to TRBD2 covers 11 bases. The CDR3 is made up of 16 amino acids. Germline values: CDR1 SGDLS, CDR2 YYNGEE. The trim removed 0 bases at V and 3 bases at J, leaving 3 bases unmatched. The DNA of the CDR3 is TGTGCCAGCAGCGTAGAGTCTAGCGGGAGGACAGATACGCAGTATTTT. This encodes CASSVESSGRTDTQYF.

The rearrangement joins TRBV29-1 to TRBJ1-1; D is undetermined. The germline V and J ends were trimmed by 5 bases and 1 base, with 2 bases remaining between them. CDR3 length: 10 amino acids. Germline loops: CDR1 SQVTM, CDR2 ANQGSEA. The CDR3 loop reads CSVQNTEAFF. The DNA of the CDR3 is TGCAGCGTTCAGAACACTGAAGCTTTCTTT.

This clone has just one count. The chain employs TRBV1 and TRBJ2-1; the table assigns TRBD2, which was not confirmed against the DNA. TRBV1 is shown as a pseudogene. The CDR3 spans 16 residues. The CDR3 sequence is CTSSLPPGSRVEEQFF. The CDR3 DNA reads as TGCACCAGCAGCCTCCCCCCGGGATCCCGTGTTGAAGAGCAGTTCTTC.

This CDR3 is CASSVDFNTGELFF. Written as DNA, the CDR3 is TGTGCCAGCAGCGTGGACTTTAACACCGGGGAGCTGTTTTTT. The V call is TRBV7-2, the J call TRBJ2-2, with D tentatively TRBD2 (5 bases). Germline CDR1 is SGHTA and CDR2 is FQGNSA. V lost 5 bases, J lost 2 bases, and 9 bases lay in between. The CDR3 totals 14 residues.

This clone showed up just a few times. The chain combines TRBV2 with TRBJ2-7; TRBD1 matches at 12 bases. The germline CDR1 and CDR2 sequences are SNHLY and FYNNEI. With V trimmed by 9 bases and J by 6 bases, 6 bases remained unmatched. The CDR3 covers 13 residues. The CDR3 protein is CASYRDRGREQYF. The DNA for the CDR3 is TGTGCCAGTTACCGGGACAGGGGGCGCGAGCAGTACTTC.

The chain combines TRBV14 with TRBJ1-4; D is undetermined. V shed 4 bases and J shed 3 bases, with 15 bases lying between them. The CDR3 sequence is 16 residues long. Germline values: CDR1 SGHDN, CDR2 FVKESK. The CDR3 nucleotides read TGTGCCAGCAGCCCTTCCAGTCGGGTTGCTAATGAAAAACTGTTTTTT. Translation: CASSPSSRVANEKLFF.

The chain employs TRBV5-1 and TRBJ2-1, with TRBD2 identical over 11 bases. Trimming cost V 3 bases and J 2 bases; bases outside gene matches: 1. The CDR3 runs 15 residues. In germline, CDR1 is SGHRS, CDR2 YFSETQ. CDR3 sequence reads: CASSSGLAAYNEQFF. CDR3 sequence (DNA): TGCGCCAGCAGCTCGGGACTAGCGGCCTACAATGAGCAGTTCTTC. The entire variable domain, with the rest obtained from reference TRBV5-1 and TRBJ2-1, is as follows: KAGVTQTPRYLIKTRGQQVTLSCSPISGHRSVSWYQQTPGQGLQFLFEYFSETQRNKGNFPGRFSGRQFSNSRSEMNVSTLELGDSALYLCASSSGLAAYNEQFFGPGTRLTVL.

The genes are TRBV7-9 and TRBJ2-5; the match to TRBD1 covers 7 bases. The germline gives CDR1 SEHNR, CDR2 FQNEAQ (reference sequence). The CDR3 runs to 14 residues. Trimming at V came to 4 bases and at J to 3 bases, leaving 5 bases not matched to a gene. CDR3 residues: CASSSQGFKETQYF. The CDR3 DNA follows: TGTGCCAGCAGCTCACAGGGGTTTAAAGAGACCCAGTACTTC.

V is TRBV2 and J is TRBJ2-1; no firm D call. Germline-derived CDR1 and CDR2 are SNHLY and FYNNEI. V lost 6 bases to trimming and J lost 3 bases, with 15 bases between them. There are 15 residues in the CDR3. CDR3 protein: CASSPILDDYNEQFF. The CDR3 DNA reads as TGTGCCAGCAGCCCCATTCTAGATGACTACAATGAGCAGTTCTTC.

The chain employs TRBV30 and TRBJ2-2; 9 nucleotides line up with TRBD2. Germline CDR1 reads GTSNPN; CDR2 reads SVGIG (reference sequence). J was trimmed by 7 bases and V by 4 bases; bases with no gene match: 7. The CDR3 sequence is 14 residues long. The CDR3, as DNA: TGTGCCTGGAATTGGCTAGCGGGAAACGGGGAGCTGTTTTTT. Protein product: CAWNWLAGNGELFF.

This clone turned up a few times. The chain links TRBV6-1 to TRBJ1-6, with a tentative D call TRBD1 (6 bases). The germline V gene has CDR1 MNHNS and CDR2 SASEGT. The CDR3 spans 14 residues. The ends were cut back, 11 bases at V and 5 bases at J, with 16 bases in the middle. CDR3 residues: CAVHQGLDNSPLHF. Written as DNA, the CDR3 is TGTGCCGTACATCAGGGGCTGGATAATTCACCCCTCCACTTT.

The CDR3 nucleotides are TGTGCCAGCCCCCCCCGAGAGGGCCCCACTTCTGGGGGCTACACCTTC. Its protein product is CASPPREGPTSGGYTF. The chain combines TRBV18 with TRBJ1-2; no clear D. The CDR3 spans 16 residues. Germline V gene lookup returns CDR1 KGHSH and CDR2 LQKENI. V lost 8 bases, J lost 8 bases, and 27 bases lay in between.

The CDR3 spells CASSITRGKTDTQYF. The CDR3 nucleotides read TGTGCCAGCAGCATCACTAGGGGGAAGACAGATACGCAGTATTTT. The chain employs TRBV11-2 and TRBJ2-3, with TRBD1 as a possible D gene (6 bases). The CDR3 contains 15 residues. V lost 5 bases and J 3 bases, leaving 15 bases between the germline ends. Germline V gene sequence: CDR1 SGHAT, CDR2 FQNNGV.

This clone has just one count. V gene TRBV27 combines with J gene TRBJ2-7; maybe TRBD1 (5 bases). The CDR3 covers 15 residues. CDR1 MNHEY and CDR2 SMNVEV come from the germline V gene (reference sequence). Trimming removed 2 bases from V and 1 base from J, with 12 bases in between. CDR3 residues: CASSLLTRASYEQYF. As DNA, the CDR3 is TGTGCCAGCAGTTTACTCACCAGGGCGTCCTACGAGCAGTACTTC.

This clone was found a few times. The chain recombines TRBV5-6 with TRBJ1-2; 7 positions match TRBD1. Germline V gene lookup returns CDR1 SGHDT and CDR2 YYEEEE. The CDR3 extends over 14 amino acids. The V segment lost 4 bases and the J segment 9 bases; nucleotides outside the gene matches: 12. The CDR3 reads CASSRAGQLYSYTF. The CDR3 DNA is TGTGCCAGCAGCCGGGCGGGACAGTTATACAGCTACACCTTC.

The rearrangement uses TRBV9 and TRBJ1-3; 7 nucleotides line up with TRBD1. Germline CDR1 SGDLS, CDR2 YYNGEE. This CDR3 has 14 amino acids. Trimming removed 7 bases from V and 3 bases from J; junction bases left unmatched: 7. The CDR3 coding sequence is TGTGCCAGCGCCGACAGGGTTTTTGGAAACACCATATATTTT. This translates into CASADRVFGNTIYF.

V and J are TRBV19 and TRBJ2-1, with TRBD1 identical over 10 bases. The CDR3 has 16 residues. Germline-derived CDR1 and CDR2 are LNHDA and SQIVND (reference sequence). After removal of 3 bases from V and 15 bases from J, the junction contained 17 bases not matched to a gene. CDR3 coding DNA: TGTGCCAGTAGTATTGGAGTGGGACAGGGGCTCTCTCTTGGGTTCTTC. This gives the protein CASSIGVGQGLSLGFF.

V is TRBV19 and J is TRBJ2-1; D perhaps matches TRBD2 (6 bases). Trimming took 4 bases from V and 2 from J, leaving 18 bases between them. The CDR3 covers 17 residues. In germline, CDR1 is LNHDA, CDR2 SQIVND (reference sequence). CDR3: CASSTLHGGATYNEQFF. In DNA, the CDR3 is TGTGCCAGTAGTACCCTCCACGGGGGAGCTACCTACAATGAGCAGTTCTTC.

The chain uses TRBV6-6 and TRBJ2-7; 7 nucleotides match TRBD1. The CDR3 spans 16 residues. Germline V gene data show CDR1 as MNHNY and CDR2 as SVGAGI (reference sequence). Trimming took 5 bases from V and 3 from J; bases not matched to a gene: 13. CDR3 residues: CASSRGTTGDGYEQYF. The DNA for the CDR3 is TGTGCCAGCAGTCGCGGAACCACAGGGGATGGCTACGAGCAGTACTTC.

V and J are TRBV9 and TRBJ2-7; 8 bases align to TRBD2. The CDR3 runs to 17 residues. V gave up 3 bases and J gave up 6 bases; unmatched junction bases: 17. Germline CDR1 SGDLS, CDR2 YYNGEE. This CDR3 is CASSEIDGGAVLSEQYF. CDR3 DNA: TGTGCCAGCAGCGAGATTGACGGGGGGGCCGTTCTATCCGAGCAGTACTTC.

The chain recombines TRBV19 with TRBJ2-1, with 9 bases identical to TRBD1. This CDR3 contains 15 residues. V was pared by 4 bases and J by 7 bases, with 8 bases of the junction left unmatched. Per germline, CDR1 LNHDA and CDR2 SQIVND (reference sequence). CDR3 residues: CASSSGQGRKNEQFF. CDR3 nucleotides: TGTGCCAGTAGTAGCGGACAGGGGAGGAAGAATGAGCAGTTCTTC. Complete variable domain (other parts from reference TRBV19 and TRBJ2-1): DGGITQSPKYLFRKEGQNVTLSCEQNLNHDAMYWYRQDPGQGLRLIYYSQIVNDFQKGDIAEGYSVSREKKESFPLTVTSAQKNPTAFYLCASSSGQGRKNEQFFGPGTRLTVL.